This entry features one T cell receptor (beta chain) sequence. The antigen is not known. This specimen comes from a study of T cells in localized non-small cell lung cancer. The study's findings and limits: Adjacent lung was found to contain a median around 58 of the top 100 tumor clones. Increased T cell density in blood showed an association with longer overall survival.

Unmatched junction bases numbered 6, after V lost 1 base and J lost 5 bases. CDR1 is SEHNR, CDR2 FQNEAQ, per germline (reference sequence). The CDR3 spans 15 residues. Repertoires were generated with immunoSEQ multiplex PCR, while TCRdb's copy carries only in-frame clones and drops some. The table shows about 79,000 clones, with about four fifths occurring only once. This clonotype was obtained from a female donor of 60 years or more with stage I lung adenocarcinoma. The chain employs TRBV7-9 and TRBJ2-5, with 8 bases aligning to TRBD1. The sample was peripheral blood, taken before any cancer treatment. The CDR3 region has the DNA TGTGCCAGCAGCTTAGGGCAGGGGGCAGGTGAGACCCAGTACTTC. It yields the protein CASSLGQGAGETQYF.